The next 27 T cell receptor beta chains were all read from a single sample in a study of T cell changes during pregnancy in multiple sclerosis. Generated by immunoSEQ multiplex PCR, the TCRdb table keeps only in-frame clones and is missing some. This table holds approximately 97,000 clones, 90% found once. The sequencing used peripheral blood, collected in the second trimester of pregnancy. These receptor sequences come from a female donor in good health, enrolled as a control in a pregnancy study.

V is TRBV6-1 and J is TRBJ2-7; 7 bases map to TRBD1. V trimming: 3 bases; J trimming: 3 bases; junction bases outside the gene matches: 8. CDR1 is MNHNS, CDR2 SASEGT, per germline. The CDR3 runs 15 residues. CDR3 bases: TGTGCCAGCAGTGAGGTCCGGGGACAGATCTACGAGCAGTACTTC. This translates into CASSEVRGQIYEQYF.

The gene calls are TRBV4-3 and TRBJ1-2; tentative D call: TRBD1 (6 bases). The germline V and J ends were trimmed by 5 bases and 2 bases, with 9 bases remaining between them. Germline V gene data show CDR1 as LGHNA and CDR2 as YSLEER. CDR3 length: 13 residues. CDR3 bases: TGCGCCAGCAGCGCTCAGGGGAACTATGGCTACACCTTC. Translating it yields CASSAQGNYGYTF.

The chain joins TRBV6-4 to TRBJ1-1, with 11 bases matching TRBD1. Germline CDR1 MRHNA, CDR2 SNTAGT. The trim removed 4 bases at V and 0 bases at J, leaving 4 bases unmatched. There are 16 residues in the CDR3. The CDR3 loop reads CASSVGTGGLNTEAFF. As DNA, the CDR3 is TGTGCCAGCAGTGTTGGGACAGGGGGTCTGAACACTGAAGCTTTCTTT.

The chain couples TRBV4-1 to TRBJ1-1; 8 nucleotides line up with TRBD1. The CDR3 extends over 14 amino acids. Germline V gene lookup returns CDR1 MGHRA and CDR2 YSYEKL. V lost 3 bases and J lost 8; bases outside the gene matches: 8. DNA of the CDR3: TGCGCCAGCAGCCAGGACAGGGAGTACCCCGAAGCTTTCTTT. Translated: CASSQDREYPEAFF.

The gene calls are TRBV7-2 and TRBJ2-3; D may be TRBD1 (6 bases). Per the germline V gene, CDR1 is SGHTA and CDR2 is FQGNSA. The CDR3 contains 16 residues. Trimming pared 2 bases from V and 4 bases from J, leaving 16 bases between. The CDR3 DNA reads TGTGCCAGCAGCTTATCCGGCAGGGGCCCCTCAGATACGCAGTATTTT. Protein: CASSLSGRGPSDTQYF.

In its sample, this clone was seen once. The rearrangement joins TRBV6-4 to TRBJ1-5; possibly TRBD1 for D (6 bases). Looked up from germline, CDR1 is MRHNA and CDR2 is SNTAGT. Deletions cut 7 bases from V and 5 bases from J, with 15 bases between. This CDR3 has 14 residues. CDR3 loop: CASNPVAGDQPQHF. CDR3 nucleotides: TGTGCCAGCAACCCTGTGGCAGGGGATCAGCCCCAGCATTTT.

This chain joins TRBV18 and TRBJ1-5, with a weak D call TRBD1 (6 bases). The CDR3 runs 17 residues. CDR1 and CDR2 (germline): KGHSH, LQKENI. V was clipped by 1 base and J by 0 bases, with 13 bases between them. CDR3 sequence (DNA): TGTGCCAGCTCACCACTCCAGGGGCGAAATAGCAATCAGCCCCAGCATTTT. As protein: CASSPLQGRNSNQPQHF.

The chain has TRBV2 and TRBJ1-2; possible D gene TRBD1, 6 bases. CDR3 length: 14 residues. The V end lost 3 bases, the J end lost 2 bases, and 10 bases lay between the germline ends. Germline V gives CDR1 SNHLY, CDR2 FYNNEI. The CDR3 loop reads CASSDQGRNYGYTF. The CDR3, as DNA: TGTGCCAGCAGTGACCAGGGGAGAAACTATGGCTACACCTTC.

The rearrangement links TRBV15 to TRBJ2-1; 12 nucleotides line up with TRBD1. Germline CDR1 LNHNV, CDR2 YYDKDF (reference sequence). Losses at the gene ends were 3 bases for V and 4 bases for J; bases not matched to a gene: 4. The CDR3 is 16 amino acids. The DNA of the CDR3 is TGTGCCACCAGCAGGGGGGACAGGGGGCTATACAATGAGCAGTTCTTC. Its translation: CATSRGDRGLYNEQFF. Using reference TRBV15 and TRBJ2-1 for the parts outside the CDR3, the full variable domain is DAMVIQNPRYQVTQFGKPVTLSCSQTLNHNVMYWYQQKSSQAPKLLFHYYDKDFNNEADTPDNFQSRRPNTSFCFLDIRSPGLGDTAMYLCATSRGDRGLYNEQFFGPGTRLTVL.

This clone has only one observation. The chain carries TRBV19 and TRBJ2-1; 14 nucleotides line up with TRBD2. Germline CDR1 is LNHDA and CDR2 is SQIVND (reference sequence). The CDR3 is 15 residues long. V dropped 7 bases and J dropped 9; count of bases not matched to a gene: 8. The CDR3 region has the DNA TGTGCCAGTACTAGGGGACTAGCGGGAGTAAGTGAGCAGTTCTTC. It is translated as CASTRGLAGVSEQFF.

In its sample, this clone was seen once. The rearrangement uses TRBV27 and TRBJ2-3, with a tentative D call TRBD2 (6 bases). This CDR3 has 15 amino acids. V lost 6 bases and J 7 bases, leaving 20 bases between the germline ends. CDR1 is MNHEY and CDR2 is SMNVEV in the germline V gene (reference sequence). The CDR3 region is CASRASVTSGHTQYF. The CDR3 DNA sequence: TGTGCCAGCAGAGCTAGCGTAACCTCCGGTCATACGCAGTATTTT.

The chain recombines TRBV9 with TRBJ2-7; 7 positions agree with TRBD2. The germline CDR1 and CDR2 sequences are SGDLS and YYNGEE. The CDR3 has 16 amino acids. V lost 1 base, J lost 2 bases, and 9 bases stayed unmatched. DNA of the CDR3: TGTGCCAGCAGCGTATTGAGCGGGGCATCCACCTACGAGCAGTACTTC. Protein: CASSVLSGASTYEQYF. Full variable domain (missing parts from reference TRBV9 and TRBJ2-7): DSGVTQTPKHLITATGQRVTLRCSPRSGDLSVYWYQQSLDQGLQFLIQYYNGEERAKGNILERFSAQQFPDLHSELNLSSLELGDSALYFCASSVLSGASTYEQYFGPGTRLTVT.

The chain couples TRBV5-1 to TRBJ2-1, with D tentatively TRBD2 (5 bases). The CDR3 contains 15 residues. Trimming took off 2 bases at V and 1 base at J, with 10 bases between the two ends. Germline-derived CDR1 and CDR2 are SGHRS and YFSETQ. The CDR3 region has the DNA TGCGCCAGCAGCTTTCCCTCGGGGTCCTACAATGAGCAGTTCTTC. Protein sequence: CASSFPSGSYNEQFF.

The rearrangement uses TRBV6-5 and TRBJ1-6; possibly TRBD1 for D (6 bases). Trimming removed 4 bases at V and 4 bases at J, with 11 bases between. This CDR3 has 15 amino acids. Germline-derived CDR1 and CDR2 are MNHEY and SVGAGI. This CDR3 is CASSSLGQYNSPLHF. The DNA of the CDR3 is TGTGCCAGCAGTTCGCTTGGACAGTATAATTCACCCCTCCACTTT.

This chain uses TRBV5-1 with TRBJ2-6; D perhaps matches TRBD1 (6 bases). CDR1 SGHRS and CDR2 YFSETQ come from the germline V gene. Trimming removed 2 bases from V and 0 bases from J, with 12 bases in between. This CDR3 contains 17 residues. The CDR3 spells CASSFQIQGSGANVLTF. The DNA of the CDR3 is TGCGCCAGCAGCTTCCAGATACAGGGCTCTGGGGCCAACGTCCTGACTTTC.

The genes are TRBV6-1 and TRBJ2-5; a weak D match, TRBD1 (6 bases). The CDR3 is 14 amino acids. CDR1 is MNHNS, CDR2 SASEGT, per germline. V gave up 1 base and J gave up 4 bases, with 10 bases separating them. The CDR3 sequence: CASSEGQAPETQYF. CDR3 DNA: TGTGCCAGCAGTGAAGGACAGGCCCCAGAGACCCAGTACTTC.

The V call is TRBV7-8, the J call TRBJ1-2; D may be TRBD1 (6 bases). Trimming took off 4 bases at V and 4 bases at J, with 16 bases between the two ends. Germline V gene data show CDR1 as SGHVS and CDR2 as FQNEAQ. CDR3 size: 15 residues. The CDR3 is CASSSPPAGAYGYTF. CDR3 sequence (DNA): TGTGCCAGCAGCTCACCCCCGGCAGGGGCCTATGGCTACACCTTC.

V is TRBV19 and J is TRBJ1-1, with TRBD1 as a possible D gene (5 bases). The CDR3 is 14 residues long. Germline V gives CDR1 LNHDA, CDR2 SQIVND (reference sequence). With 5 bases removed from V and 5 bases from J, the gap between germline ends came to 15 bases. Here the CDR3 DNA reads TGTGCCAGTAGTGTCTTCCGGGGGGGGACTGAAGCTTTCTTT. Translating gives CASSVFRGGTEAFF. The entire variable domain, with the rest obtained from reference TRBV19 and TRBJ1-1, is as follows: DGGITQSPKYLFRKEGQNVTLSCEQNLNHDAMYWYRQDPGQGLRLIYYSQIVNDFQKGDIAEGYSVSREKKESFPLTVTSAQKNPTAFYLCASSVFRGGTEAFFGQGTRLTVV.

The chain is built from TRBV27 and TRBJ1-3; TRBD1 aligns across 9 bases. CDR1 and CDR2 (germline): MNHEY, SMNVEV (reference sequence). This CDR3 is built from 15 residues. The J segment lost 9 bases and the V segment lost 6 bases, leaving 12 bases of the junction unmatched. The CDR3 DNA reads as TGTGCCAGCAGCCGCACAGGGGGCGCTTGGGGCACCATATATTTT. Its protein is CASSRTGGAWGTIYF.

The chain joins TRBV30 to TRBJ2-5, with 11 nucleotides matching TRBD2. In germline, CDR1 is GTSNPN, CDR2 SVGIG (reference sequence). Trimming removed 2 bases from V and 4 bases from J; junction bases left unmatched: 3. CDR3 length equals 14 residues. This CDR3 is CAWSPGLAGETQYF. Written as DNA, the CDR3 is TGTGCCTGGAGTCCAGGACTAGCGGGAGAGACCCAGTACTTC.

J is TRBJ1-1 and V is TRBV28; D remains unclear. The CDR3 is made up of 11 amino acids. Trimming left V 4 bases short and J 4 bases short, with 4 bases between. Germline V lookup: CDR1 MDHEN, CDR2 SYDVKM. CDR3 amino acids: CASSSRTEAFF. As DNA, the CDR3 is TGTGCCAGCAGTTCCCGCACTGAAGCTTTCTTT.

This rearrangement joins TRBV6-5 to TRBJ1-1; D gene uncertain. With 4 bases removed from V and 5 bases from J, the gap between germline ends came to 17 bases. CDR1 is MNHEY, CDR2 SVGAGI, per germline. The CDR3 is 15 amino acids. This CDR3 is CASSSLGSTGTEAFF. DNA for the CDR3: TGTGCCAGCAGTTCACTTGGCTCAACGGGGACTGAAGCTTTCTTT.

This chain uses TRBV7-8 with TRBJ1-5, with D maybe TRBD1 (6 bases). V lost 5 bases and J lost 0, with 11 bases in between. The CDR3 sequence is 15 residues long. From germline, CDR1 is SGHVS and CDR2 FQNEAQ. The CDR3 loop reads CASSRDIHSNQPQHF. CDR3 DNA: TGTGCCAGCAGCCGGGACATTCATAGCAATCAGCCCCAGCATTTT.

The rearrangement uses TRBV30 and TRBJ1-4; D possibly corresponds to TRBD1 (5 bases). Looked up from germline, CDR1 is GTSNPN and CDR2 is SVGIG (reference sequence). V was pared by 0 bases and J by 8 bases, with 19 bases between. The CDR3 has 16 residues. The CDR3: CAWSVNWGTRVEKLFF. The CDR3 DNA is TGTGCCTGGAGTGTAAACTGGGGGACTAGGGTCGAAAAACTGTTTTTT.

The CDR3 nucleotides read TGCGCCAGCAGCTTGGAACAGATCGGCGAGCAGTACTTC. Translation gives CASSLEQIGEQYF. V is TRBV5-1 and J is TRBJ2-7; D ambiguous. The V gene lost 0 bases and the J gene lost 6 bases, with 10 bases spanning the gap. Germline CDR1 is SGHRS and CDR2 is YFSETQ. This CDR3 has 13 residues.

The chain carries TRBV6-1 and TRBJ1-2; 9 nucleotides agree with TRBD1. V gave up 4 bases and J gave up 6 bases; unmatched junction bases: 12. CDR1 is MNHNS, CDR2 SASEGT, per germline. The CDR3 contains 16 residues. Here the CDR3 reads CASSAPRDRARDGYTF. The CDR3, as DNA: TGTGCCAGCAGTGCCCCAAGGGACAGGGCGAGGGATGGCTACACCTTC.

The gene calls are TRBV11-2 and TRBJ1-2; no definite D call. Trimming left V 3 bases short and J 7 bases short, with 15 bases between. CDR3 length: 14 amino acids. Germline assignment: CDR1 SGHAT and CDR2 FQNNGV. The CDR3 DNA reads TGTGCCAGCAGCTTCGGACTGACTGAGTTTGGCTACACCTTC. Amino acid sequence: CASSFGLTEFGYTF.